This paragraph covers one T cell receptor beta chain sequence. This record comes from a study of T cells in Graves' hyperthyroidism and ophthalmopathy. Germline V gene lookup returns CDR1 MNHEY and CDR2 SMNVEV (reference sequence). The V segment lost 6 bases and the J segment 3 bases; nucleotides outside the gene matches: 13. The CDR3 length is 18 residues. Diagnostic assessment was based on clinical symptoms, serum thyroxine and TRAb, thyroid ultrasound and orbital computed tomography. Template material for amplifying TCR beta CDR3 regions consisted of RNA transcripts. HTBI primers drove first-round RT-PCR of the TCR CDR3. Using its own MiXCR run on the multiplex PCR reads, TCRdb lists one record per CDR3 protein. The sample holds nearly 600,000 distinct CDR3 sequences; approximately 15% are singletons and the top ten take roughly 6.9%.

The TCR was taken from a woman aged 18-29 years with Graves' ophthalmopathy. Sequenced material: blood. The chain employs TRBV27 and TRBJ1-4, with 10 positions matching TRBD1. As DNA, the CDR3 is TGTGCCAGCAGACCCGGACAGGGGGGGTTCCTTGCTAATGAAAAACTGTTTTTT. It encodes CASRPGQGGFLANEKLFF.